This T cell receptor beta chain was sequenced in a study of high-grade serous ovarian cancer treatment subgroups (dated by TCRdb to the early 2020s). Notes on the research overall: On average, sequencing produced around 14,000 reads and 6,500 to 7,500 unique TCR beta rearrangements for each sample. One primary tumor sample and two metastatic tumor samples were collected from each patient, for a total of 95 or so samples. Of the approximately 30 patients in the cohort, about ten had no residual disease after primary surgery (R0), about ten were excellent NACT responders, and about ten were poor NACT responders. The study profiled TCR beta repertoires in high-grade serous ovarian cancer patients grouped by complete gross resection or neoadjuvant chemotherapy response under a laparoscopic triage algorithm. Here is what the overall study found, with its caveats: Because bulk tumor TCR sequencing provided no spatial information, insight into HGSC tumor complexity and diversity was limited. The TCR repertoire analyses centered on CDR3, leaving CDR1 and CDR2 unanalyzed. TCR clonal relatedness was found to be positively correlated with neoantigen level and, by trend, with copy number variation and mutation load derived from whole-genome sequencing. Tumors from the same patient had repertoire similarity ranging from roughly 0.1 to 0.8, while tumors from different patients showed almost no similarity.

According to the germline V gene (reference sequence), CDR1 reads SEHNR and CDR2 reads FQNEAQ. Measured from the cysteine to the phenylalanine, the CDR3 is 15 residues long. The DNA shown is the 45-base CDR3, in frame from base 1. V ends up 5 bases short and J 4 bases short, with an unmatched junction base count of 10. Tumor samples were collected prior to definitive surgery or chemotherapy. The MD Anderson Biospecimen Extraction Resource handled genomic DNA extraction, while the MD Anderson Cancer Genomics Laboratory carried out the TCR sequencing. This clone was observed a few times. No antigen is known for it. The input lacks base qualities; no much larger clone sits a single base away. High-throughput TCR profiling via ImmunoSEQ was performed on the approximately 90 tumor samples. The authors' analysis ran thus. Repertoire diversity metrics included richness (unique productive sequences), clonality, evenness and relatedness; Bhattacharyya coefficient assessed similarity between samples. Conclusions stayed consistent in a sensitivity analysis that left out TCRs with fewer than two reads. The source is immuneACCESS, and TCRdb retained only in-frame sequences with V and J called. Part of the clones is not carried over; for the studies checked, unresolved V genes explain less than half of this, and the remainder is unexplained. V and J calls and clone size come straight from that table; D and trimming were deduced from the DNA. This sample holds a few thousand clones; under 85% were observed only once. The ten largest clonotypes hold roughly a sixth of the sample.

The sample comprised tumor tissue. The chain employs TRBV7-9 and TRBJ1-2; 7 central nucleotides agree with TRBD1. This clonotype was sampled from a human donor with high-grade serous ovarian cancer. The CDR3 here reads CASSPSGQLVYGYTF. Here is the DNA: TGTGCCAGCAGCCCCTCGGGACAGCTAGTCTATGGCTACACCTTC.